Presented here are 16 T cell receptor beta chains from one specimen sequenced in a study of T cells in Graves' hyperthyroidism and ophthalmopathy. Researchers took RNA transcripts and amplified the TCR beta CDR3 regions from them. Carried out on the TCR CDR3, a first-round RT-PCR used the HTBI primer set. TCRdb passed the multiplex PCR reads through MiXCR, listing each CDR3 protein once. The sample has more than 300,000 distinct CDR3 sequences; roughly 15% are singletons. The sequenced sample consisted of blood. The receptors stem from a young woman with Graves' ophthalmopathy.

About this clonotype itself: A read error is possible here, since a much larger clone lies one base away. The chain links TRBV6-7 to TRBJ2-2; no clear D gene. The J call may be mistaken, given a closer DNA end match to TRBJ1-1. TRBV6-7 is classed as an ORF, of uncertain function. The CDR3 consists of 12 residues. The DNA for the CDR3 is TGTGCCAGCAGTTTCCAAGCTCCTGGAGCTTTCTTT. It encodes CASSFQAPGAFF.

This clonotype was recorded many times. The rearrangement joins TRBV3-1 to TRBJ2-1, with D unresolved. The germline CDR1 and CDR2 sequences are LGHDT and YNNKEL (reference sequence). The CDR3 consists of 13 residues. V was pared by 4 bases and J by 7 bases, with 11 bases between. CDR3 nucleotides: TGTGCCAGCAGCCCTATAGCTTTGAATGAGCAGTTCTTC. The encoded protein is CASSPIALNEQFF.

This clonotype showed up many times. The rearrangement links TRBV19 to TRBJ1-2; no firm D call. CDR1 is LNHDA and CDR2 is SQIVND in the germline V gene (reference sequence). The CDR3 runs 12 residues. V lost 8 bases, J lost 0 bases, and 7 bases lay in between. CDR3 sequence: CASGPPNYGYTF. For the CDR3, the DNA is TGTGCCAGTGGGCCCCCTAACTATGGCTACACCTTC.

For this clonotype: One end of the junction varies from germline; a read error may be responsible. The chain has TRBV30 and TRBJ2-2; possible D gene TRBD2, 6 bases. CDR1 and CDR2 from the germline V gene are GTSNPN and SVGIG (reference sequence). The CDR3 is 18 amino acids. The CDR3 reads CAWSNRIRRPANTGGLFF. CDR3 DNA: TGTGCCTGGAGTAATCGAATCAGGCGACCGGCGAACACCGGGGGGCTGTTTTTT.

This clonotype was recorded many times. The chain employs TRBV28 and TRBJ1-2, with D unresolved. V lost 3 bases and J 0 bases, leaving 5 bases between the germline ends. The CDR3 length is 13 residues. From germline, CDR1 is MDHEN and CDR2 SYDVKM. Written as DNA, the CDR3 is TGTGCCAGCAGTTTTGGGGCTAACTATGGCTACACCTTC. Its protein product is CASSFGANYGYTF.

This clonotype was recorded at least ten times. The gene calls are TRBV6-1 and TRBJ1-2; 7 nucleotides agree with TRBD1. CDR3 length: 14 amino acids. Trimming cost V 5 bases and J 4 bases; bases outside gene matches: 7. The germline CDR1 and CDR2 sequences are MNHNS and SASEGT. The CDR3 DNA is TGTGCCAGCAGTTCACGACAGGGCCCCTATGGCTACACCTTC. This sequence encodes CASSSRQGPYGYTF.

This clonotype was seen ten or more times. CDR3 nucleotides: TGTGCCAGCTTAGTCAGCCCGGGACAGGGAAGGTACGAGCAGTACTTC. Protein product: CASLVSPGQGRYEQYF. The V call is TRBV2, the J call TRBJ2-7; 9 nucleotides match TRBD1. The trim removed 8 bases at V and 4 bases at J, leaving 15 bases unmatched. This CDR3 has 16 residues. The germline V gene encodes CDR1 SNHLY and CDR2 FYNNEI. The full variable domain, in which reference TRBV2 and TRBJ2-7 provide the parts outside the CDR3, is EPEVTQTPSHQVTQMGQEVILRCVPISNHLYFYWYRQILGQKVEFLVSFYNNEISEKSEIFDDQFSVERPDGSNFTLKIRSTKLEDSAMYFCASLVSPGQGRYEQYFGPGTRLTVT.

This clonotype was detected ten times or more. The chain combines TRBV2 with TRBJ2-1; TRBD2 matches at 9 bases. Germline CDR1 and CDR2: SNHLY and FYNNEI. After removal of 6 bases from V and 6 bases from J, the junction contained 6 bases not matched to a gene. This CDR3 is built from 14 residues. CDR3 in amino acids: CASRGAGGLNEQFF. In nucleotides, the CDR3 is TGTGCCAGCAGGGGGGCGGGGGGGCTCAATGAGCAGTTCTTC.

This clonotype was counted ten times or more. The rearrangement joins TRBV7-2 to TRBJ2-5, with TRBD2 matching 11 bases. The ends lost 0 bases at V and 2 bases at J; junction bases unmatched: 2. The length of the CDR3 is 16 residues. Germline loops: CDR1 SGHTA, CDR2 FQGNSA. CDR3 amino acids: CASSLAGTSGQETQYF. In DNA form, the CDR3 reads TGTGCCAGCAGCTTAGCGGGGACTAGCGGTCAAGAGACCCAGTACTTC.

This clonotype was seen ten or more times. The chain is built from TRBV20-1 and TRBJ2-7; 8 bases map to TRBD1. Per germline, CDR1 DFQATT and CDR2 SNEGSKA (reference sequence). The J segment lost 3 bases and the V segment lost 6 bases, leaving 10 bases of the junction unmatched. The CDR3 is 14 residues long. The CDR3 region has the DNA TGCAGTGCCAAAGCTCAACAGGGGGGCTACGAGCAGTACTTC. This codes for CSAKAQQGGYEQYF.

The table lists this clonotype with many counts. This chain links TRBV27 with TRBJ2-2, with 12 bases fitting TRBD1. Losses at the gene ends were 5 bases for V and 9 bases for J; bases not matched to a gene: 13. The CDR3 loop spans 17 amino acids. Germline assignment: CDR1 MNHEY and CDR2 SMNVEV (reference sequence). DNA for the CDR3: TGTGCCAGCAGTAGGGGGTGGGACAGGGGGCATCGGCGGGAGCTGTTTTTT. This codes for CASSRGWDRGHRRELFF.

There are many counts of this clonotype. The chain joins TRBV3-1 to TRBJ1-1, with 7 positions matching TRBD1. The CDR3 is 16 residues long. Trimming removed 3 bases from V and 6 bases from J; junction bases left unmatched: 13. The germline V gene has CDR1 LGHDT and CDR2 YNNKEL (reference sequence). The CDR3 protein is CASSHFQTGRSPEAFF. The CDR3 nucleotides read TGTGCCAGCAGCCACTTTCAGACAGGGCGATCCCCTGAAGCTTTCTTT.

The V and J genes are TRBV10-2 and TRBJ2-7; TRBD1 agrees at 7 bases. J gave up 9 bases and V 8 bases, and 13 bases lay outside the gene matches. Germline V gives CDR1 WSHSY, CDR2 SAAADI. The CDR3 runs 13 residues. CDR3 coding DNA: TGCGCCAGCGGATCGGGGACAGCGATTTCGCAGTACTTC. It encodes CASGSGTAISQYF.

V is TRBV6-1 and J is TRBJ1-6, with D uncertain. V dropped 2 bases and J dropped 6 bases, with 5 bases sitting between them. Looked up from germline, CDR1 is MNHNS and CDR2 is SASEGT. This CDR3 has 13 amino acids. The CDR3 bases are TGTGCCAGCAGTGAACGTGGTAATTCACCCCTCCACTTT. Translating gives CASSERGNSPLHF.

The table lists this clonotype with many counts. The chain combines TRBV19 with TRBJ1-5; the match to TRBD1 covers 8 bases. V trimming: 7 bases; J trimming: 7 bases; junction bases outside the gene matches: 12. The CDR3 loop spans 15 amino acids. The germline gives CDR1 LNHDA, CDR2 SQIVND (reference sequence). The chain's CDR3 is CASNKLTGVGQPQHF. CDR3 DNA sequence: TGTGCCAGTAACAAGCTGACAGGGGTTGGGCAGCCCCAGCATTTT. Complete variable domain (other parts from reference TRBV19 and TRBJ1-5): DGGITQSPKYLFRKEGQNVTLSCEQNLNHDAMYWYRQDPGQGLRLIYYSQIVNDFQKGDIAEGYSVSREKKESFPLTVTSAQKNPTAFYLCASNKLTGVGQPQHFGDGTRLSIL.

This clonotype was picked up many times. The chain combines TRBV20-1 with TRBJ2-5, with TRBD2 matching over 8 bases. Per germline, CDR1 DFQATT and CDR2 SNEGSKA (reference sequence). The CDR3 is made up of 15 amino acids. The V and J ends lost 0 bases and 5 bases, in that order; junction bases with no gene match: 8. The CDR3 sequence: CSARDSGGPGETQYF. The CDR3 DNA is TGCAGTGCTAGAGATTCGGGGGGGCCAGGGGAGACCCAGTACTTC.